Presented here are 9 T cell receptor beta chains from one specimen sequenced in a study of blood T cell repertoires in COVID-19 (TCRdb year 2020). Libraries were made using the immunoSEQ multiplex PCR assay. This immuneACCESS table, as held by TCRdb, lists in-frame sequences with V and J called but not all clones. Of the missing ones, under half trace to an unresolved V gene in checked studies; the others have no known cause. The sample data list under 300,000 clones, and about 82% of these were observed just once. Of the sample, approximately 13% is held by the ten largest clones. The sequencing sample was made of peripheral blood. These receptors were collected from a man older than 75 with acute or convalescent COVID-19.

For the CDR3, the DNA is TGCGCCAGCAGCGAATACACCCACAGGGCGGATGGCTACACCTTC. Encoded protein: CASSEYTHRADGYTF. The rearrangement links TRBV4-3 to TRBJ1-2; a weak D match, TRBD1 (6 bases). Germline values: CDR1 LGHNA, CDR2 YSLEER. The CDR3 contains 15 residues. The germline V and J ends were trimmed by 5 bases and 6 bases, with 19 bases remaining between them.

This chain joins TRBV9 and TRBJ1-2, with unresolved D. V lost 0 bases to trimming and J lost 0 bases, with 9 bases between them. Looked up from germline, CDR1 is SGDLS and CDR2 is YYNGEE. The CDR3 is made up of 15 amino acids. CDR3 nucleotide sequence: TGTGCCAGCAGCGTAGTAATTCGGGCTAACTATGGCTACACCTTC. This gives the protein CASSVVIRANYGYTF.

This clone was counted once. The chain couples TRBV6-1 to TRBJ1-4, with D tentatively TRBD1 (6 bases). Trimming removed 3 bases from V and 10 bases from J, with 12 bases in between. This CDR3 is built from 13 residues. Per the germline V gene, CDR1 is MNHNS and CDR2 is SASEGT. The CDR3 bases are TGTGCCAGCAGTGACGAGGGGGTGGGAAAACTGTTTTTT. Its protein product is CASSDEGVGKLFF.

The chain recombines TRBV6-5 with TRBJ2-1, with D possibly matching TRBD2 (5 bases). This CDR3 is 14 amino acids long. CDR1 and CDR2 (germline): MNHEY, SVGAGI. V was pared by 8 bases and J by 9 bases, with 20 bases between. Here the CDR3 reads CASSGGGPSAEQFF. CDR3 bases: TGTGCCAGCTCAGGAGGCGGTCCCTCGGCTGAGCAGTTCTTC.

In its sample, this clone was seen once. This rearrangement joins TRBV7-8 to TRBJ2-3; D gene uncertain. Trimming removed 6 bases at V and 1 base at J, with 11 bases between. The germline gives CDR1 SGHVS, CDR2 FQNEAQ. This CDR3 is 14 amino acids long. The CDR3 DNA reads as TGTGCCAGCAGGGTGGGCTTGGGCACAGATACGCAGTATTTT. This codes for CASRVGLGTDTQYF.

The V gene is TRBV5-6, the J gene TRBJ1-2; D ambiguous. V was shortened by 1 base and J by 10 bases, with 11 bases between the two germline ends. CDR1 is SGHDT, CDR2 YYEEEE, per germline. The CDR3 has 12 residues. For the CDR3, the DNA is TGTGCCAGCAGCTTGCCGGGAAGGGACTACACCTTC. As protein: CASSLPGRDYTF.

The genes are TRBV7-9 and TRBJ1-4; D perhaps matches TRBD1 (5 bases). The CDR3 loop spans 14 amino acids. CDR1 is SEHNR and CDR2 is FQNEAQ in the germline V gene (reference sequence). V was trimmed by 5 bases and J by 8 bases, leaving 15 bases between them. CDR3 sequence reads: CASSPPRGLEKLFF. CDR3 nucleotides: TGTGCCAGCAGCCCCCCGCGGGGACTGGAAAAACTGTTTTTT.

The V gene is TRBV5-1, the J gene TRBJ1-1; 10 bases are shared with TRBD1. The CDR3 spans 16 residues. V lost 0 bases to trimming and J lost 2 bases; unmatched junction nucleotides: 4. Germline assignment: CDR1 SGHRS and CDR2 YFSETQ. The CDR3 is CASSLGQGATNTEAFF. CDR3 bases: TGCGCCAGCAGCTTGGGACAGGGGGCTACAAACACTGAAGCTTTCTTT.

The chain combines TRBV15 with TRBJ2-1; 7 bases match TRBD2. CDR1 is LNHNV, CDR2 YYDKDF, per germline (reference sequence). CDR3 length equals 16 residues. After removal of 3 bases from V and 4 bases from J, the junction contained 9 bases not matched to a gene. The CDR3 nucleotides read TGTGCCACCAGCAGGGACCCACGGGGAGGGTACAATGAGCAGTTCTTC. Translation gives CATSRDPRGGYNEQFF.